This T cell receptor beta chain comes out of a study of cytomegalovirus exposure and HLA in healthy donors. The germline V gene encodes CDR1 LNHDA and CDR2 SQIVND (reference sequence). This CDR3 has 14 residues. With V trimmed by 5 bases and J by 0 bases, 2 bases remained unmatched. With 60 Vbeta and 13 Jbeta primers, the PCR was carried out. This table comes from immunoSEQ multiplex PCR, and its TCRdb copy is limited to in-frame clones, with some not included. The table lists under 150,000 clones, about 9.1% of them singletons. Study-wide results and limits: Earlier analysis yielded a pattern in which most TCR beta V segments were productive about 87% or about 30% of the time. Analyzed later, association rates of TCRs varied across HLA loci, with DRB1 most and HLA-C fewest. Another analysis was done later, and it associated approximately 17,000 TCR beta sequences with HLA alleles at 0.05 false discovery rate. The authors excluded some V segments, including TRBV6-2 and TRBV6-3, as indistinguishable.

With regard to this clone: Antigen unknown.

This sequence was found in a middle-aged woman in good health and CMV-seropositive. The specimen was PBMCs. V gene TRBV19 combines with J gene TRBJ1-1; TRBD1 agrees at 8 bases. CDR3 sequence: CASSADRVNTEAFF. The CDR3, as DNA: TGTGCCAGTAGTGCGGACAGGGTGAACACTGAAGCTTTCTTT.